A selection of T cell receptor beta chains follows, all from one sample in a study of T cells after yellow fever vaccination. MiXCR was run by TCRdb on the 5' RACE reads, yielding one entry per CDR3 protein. The sample gives around 53,000 distinct CDR3 sequences, about 6.6% of which show up once; approximately 24% is in the top ten. The input for sequencing was CD8+ T cells not binding an NS4B(214-222) dextramer, sorted from PBMCs, taken about 49 days after the first yellow fever vaccination. These receptors all stem from a young man who received the YFV17D yellow fever vaccine. Both conserved end residues are part of each CDR3. The D gene is left open where the match is weak. Size is omitted from some rows. Given values are once, few, many or a class for expanded clones.

j_gene,d_gene,v_gene,abundance,CDR3nt,CDR3aa
TRBJ2-3,.,TRBV7-8,few,TGTGCCAGCAGCGTATCGTTCAGCTACCCTAGCACAGATACGCAGTATTTT,CASSVSFSYPSTDTQYF
TRBJ2-1,.,TRBV11-2,few,TGTGCCAGCAGCTTAGATGCTTTAGTCCCCCATCCCCGGGGTGAGCAGTTCTTC,CASSLDALVPHPRGEQFF
TRBJ2-5,.,TRBV27,many,TGTGCCAGCAGTTTAGCTGGGGAGACCCAGTACTTC,CASSLAGETQYF
TRBJ1-2,.,TRBV30,.,TGTGCCTGGAGTTACGGGACAAGCTATGGCTACACCTTC,CAWSYGTSYGYTF
TRBJ2-7,TRBD2,TRBV30,few,TGTGCCTGGAGTACTCCGGGACTAGCGATAGGAGAGCAGTACTTC,CAWSTPGLAIGEQYF
TRBJ2-3,.,TRBV3-1,many,TGTGCCAGCAGCCAAGATGGAACTAGCAGGGTCACAGATACGCAGTATTTT,CASSQDGTSRVTDTQYF
TRBJ2-1,TRBD2,TRBV23-1,.,TGCGCCAGCAGTCCCCTCGCGGGGGAAGGGCAGTTCTTC,CASSPLAGEGQFF
TRBJ2-3,.,TRBV7-9,many,TGTGCCAGCAGCACCCGAAGAGAAACTCCCCCAGATACGCAGTATTTT,CASSTRRETPPDTQYF
TRBJ2-7,TRBD2,TRBV20-1,many,TGCAGTGCTAGAGATAAACTAGCGGGGGGGTACGAGCAGTACTTC,CSARDKLAGGYEQYF
TRBJ2-2,.,TRBV29-1,many,TGCAGCGTTGGACAGTCGAACACCGGGGAGCTGTTTTTT,CSVGQSNTGELFF
TRBJ2-3,TRBD2,TRBV6-4,.,TGTGCCAGCAGTGAGGGGACTAGCGGGGGCACAGATACGCAGTATTTT,CASSEGTSGGTDTQYF
TRBJ2-2,.,TRBV3-1,many,TGTGCCAGCAGTCCTACCGCGATCGGGGAGCTGTTTTTT,CASSPTAIGELFF
TRBJ2-2,.,TRBV5-1,many,TGCGCCAGCAGCTTCCGTCAGAACACCGGGGAGCTGTTTTTT,CASSFRQNTGELFF
TRBJ2-1,TRBD1,TRBV6-1,few,TGTGCCAGCAGTGTCACAGGGGGAGAATACAATGAGCAGTTCTTC,CASSVTGGEYNEQFF
TRBJ2-1,TRBD2,TRBV6-2/TRBV6-3,many,TGTGCCAGCAGCTACTCTAGCGGGGCCGTCGATGAGCAGTTCTTC,CASSYSSGAVDEQFF
TRBJ1-1,.,TRBV4-3,few,TGCGCCAGCAGCCAAGACCGGTTTAGCACTGAAGCTTTCTTT,CASSQDRFSTEAFF
TRBJ1-6,TRBD1,TRBV9,many,TGTGCCAGCAGCTCGGATGAGACAGGGAATAATTCACCCCTCCACTTT,CASSSDETGNNSPLHF
TRBJ2-3,.,TRBV10-2,.,TGCGCCAGCAGTGGCCTAGGGTTGTCCACAGATACGCAGTATTTT,CASSGLGLSTDTQYF
TRBJ1-1,.,TRBV5-1,many,TGCGCCAGCAGCTTGGCCGATAATTGGCGGGACACTGAAGCTTTCTTT,CASSLADNWRDTEAFF
TRBJ2-7,.,TRBV20-1,.,TGCAGTGCTAGTTGGCGGAACACCTACGAGCAGTACTTC,CSASWRNTYEQYF
TRBJ1-2,.,TRBV19,.,TGTGCCAGTAGTGCGAGTACAGCATTCTATGGCTACACCTTC,CASSASTAFYGYTF
TRBJ2-7,.,TRBV11-2,many,TGTGCCAGCAGCTTAGGAGGGTTAGGCTACGAGCAGTACTTC,CASSLGGLGYEQYF
TRBJ1-1,TRBD1,TRBV20-1,many,TGCAGTGCCAGGGAGACAGGGGGCTCGTACACTGAAGCTTTCTTT,CSARETGGSYTEAFF
TRBJ1-2,.,TRBV6-1,few,TGTGCCAGCAGTCTTGACTCACCTATATATGGCTACACCTTC,CASSLDSPIYGYTF
TRBJ1-1,TRBD1,TRBV27,.,TGTGCCAGCAGTCCCCAATTACGGGACAGGGGGCCGCCCACTGAAGCTTTCTTT,CASSPQLRDRGPPTEAFF
TRBJ1-5,TRBD1,TRBV19,few,TGTGCCAGTAGTATAGACGGGACAGGAACTCAGGCCCAGCATTTT,CASSIDGTGTQAQHF
TRBJ1-4,.,TRBV20-1,few,TGCAGTGCTGGACGGGGATTACTCGGAGAAAAACTGTTTTTT,CSAGRGLLGEKLFF
TRBJ2-3,.,TRBV7-6,many,TGTGCCAGCAGCTTAGATGAGGGCACAGATACGCAGTATTTT,CASSLDEGTDTQYF
TRBJ1-2,.,TRBV7-9,many,TGTGCCAGCAGCTTAGGGGCCGAGCGAACATTCTATGGCTACACCTTC,CASSLGAERTFYGYTF
TRBJ1-1,.,TRBV20-1,many,TGCAGTGCTAAAACAGGGCCCGGACCTGAAGCTTTCTTT,CSAKTGPGPEAFF
TRBJ1-2,TRBD1,TRBV6-5,many,TGTGCCAGCAGTTACCGGACAGGGGAAGGCTACACCTTC,CASSYRTGEGYTF
TRBJ2-2,.,TRBV4-3,many,TGCGCCAGCAGCCAAGACAGGTTGGATACCGGGGAGCTGTTTTTT,CASSQDRLDTGELFF
TRBJ2-1,TRBD1,TRBV29-1,.,TGCAGCTCGGGGACAGGGGGCAATGAGCAGTTCTTC,CSSGTGGNEQFF
TRBJ1-1,TRBD1,TRBV7-6,many,TGTGCCAGCAGCCTCTCTACGACAGGGGAGGGCACTGAAGCTTTCTTT,CASSLSTTGEGTEAFF
TRBJ2-6,TRBD1,TRBV20-1,few,TGCAGTGCTAGACGTAATTGGCATGGGACAGCAGACTCTGGGGCCAACGTCCTGACTTTC,CSARRNWHGTADSGANVLTF
TRBJ2-5,.,TRBV7-8,few,TGTGCCAGCACCAAACCCAGGGGAGAGACCCAGTACTTC,CASTKPRGETQYF